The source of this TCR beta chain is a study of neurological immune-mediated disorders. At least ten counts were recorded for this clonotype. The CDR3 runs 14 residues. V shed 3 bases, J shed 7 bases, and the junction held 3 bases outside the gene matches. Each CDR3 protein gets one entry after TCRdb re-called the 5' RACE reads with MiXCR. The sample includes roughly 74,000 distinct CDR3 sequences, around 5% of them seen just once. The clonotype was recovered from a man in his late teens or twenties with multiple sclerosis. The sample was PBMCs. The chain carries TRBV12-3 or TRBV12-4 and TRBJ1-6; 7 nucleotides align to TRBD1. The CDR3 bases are TGTGCCAGCAGTTTGGGGACAGTAAATTCACCCCTCCACTTT. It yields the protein CASSLGTVNSPLHF.